The 24 T cell receptor beta chains presented below share a single source sample, sequenced in a study of cytomegalovirus exposure and HLA in healthy donors. PCR was performed using 60 Vbeta and 13 Jbeta primers. Measured with immunoSEQ multiplex PCR; TCRdb has only the in-frame clones, and not every one. This table holds 110,000 or so clones, approximately 67% found once. The sequenced sample consisted of PBMCs. The receptors originated from a man aged 18 to 29 in good health and CMV-seropositive.

The chain recombines TRBV5-1 with TRBJ2-7; 9 positions match TRBD2. The V segment lost 1 base and the J segment 5 bases; nucleotides outside the gene matches: 4. The V gene's germline CDR1 is SGHRS and CDR2 YFSETQ. CDR3 length: 14 amino acids. In nucleotides, the CDR3 is TGCGCCAGCAGCTTGTCGGGACTAGCCCACGAGCAGTACTTC. Translation: CASSLSGLAHEQYF.

V is TRBV30 and J is TRBJ2-7; possibly TRBD2 for D (6 bases). Germline-derived CDR1 and CDR2 are GTSNPN and SVGIG (reference sequence). The length of the CDR3 is 14 residues. V dropped 3 bases and J dropped 6 bases, with 18 bases sitting between them. CDR3 in amino acids: CAWSNHHGSREQYF. In DNA form, the CDR3 reads TGTGCCTGGAGCAATCATCACGGGAGTCGCGAGCAGTACTTC.

The chain recombines TRBV6-5 with TRBJ1-2; TRBD1 might be the D (5 bases). Germline V gene lookup returns CDR1 MNHEY and CDR2 SVGAGI. This CDR3 has 14 residues. V was cut by 0 bases and J by 7 bases, with 12 bases left in between. The CDR3 coding sequence is TGTGCCAGCAGTTACTCGCGGGGGGAGGTTGGCTACACCTTC. Translation gives CASSYSRGEVGYTF.

The J gene is TRBJ2-2, the V gene TRBV4-1; TRBD2 agrees at 10 bases. There are 17 residues in the CDR3. Unmatched junction bases numbered 3, after V lost 2 bases and J lost 0 bases. Germline CDR1 reads MGHRA; CDR2 reads YSYEKL. CDR3: CASSQLAGATNTGELFF. CDR3 nucleotide sequence: TGCGCCAGCAGCCAACTAGCGGGGGCGACGAACACCGGGGAGCTGTTTTTT.

V gene TRBV10-3 combines with J gene TRBJ2-1, with D possibly matching TRBD1 (6 bases). The V gene lost 5 bases and the J gene lost 11 bases, with 13 bases spanning the gap. The CDR3 is 12 residues long. Germline assignment: CDR1 ENHRY and CDR2 SYGVKD. CDR3 in amino acids: CAISWDGDKQFF. CDR3 nucleotides: TGTGCCATCAGTTGGGATGGGGACAAGCAGTTCTTC.

The V call is TRBV7-9, the J call TRBJ2-7, with D perhaps matching TRBD1 (6 bases). The germline gives CDR1 SEHNR, CDR2 FQNEAQ (reference sequence). The CDR3 is made up of 15 amino acids. The V end was cut by 3 bases, the J end by 3 bases, with 15 bases between. The CDR3 DNA sequence: TGTGCCAGCAGCTTTTCCGCGGACAGATTCTACGAGCAGTACGTC. It codes for CASSFSADRFYEQYV.

The chain uses TRBV2 and TRBJ2-5; a possible D gene is TRBD1 (5 bases). Germline-derived CDR1 and CDR2 are SNHLY and FYNNEI. This CDR3 has 11 residues. Between the trimmed V and J ends, which lost 6 bases and 5 bases, there was a span of 7 bases. CDR3 nucleotides: TGTGCCAGCAGGGCAGGGGAGACCCAGTACTTC. Amino acids: CASRAGETQYF.

CDR3 amino acids: CASSLDRAMGYGYTF. The CDR3 DNA is TGCGCCAGCAGCCTCGACAGGGCGATGGGCTATGGCTACACCTTC. V is TRBV4-1 and J is TRBJ1-2; 7 bases align to TRBD1. The V and J ends lost 4 bases and 4 bases, in that order; junction bases with no gene match: 9. In germline, CDR1 is MGHRA, CDR2 YSYEKL. The CDR3 runs 15 residues.

With regard to this clone: Its ends do not fully match the called genes, so a read error is possible. This chain connects TRBV2 to TRBJ1-2; TRBD1 might be the D (6 bases). In germline, CDR1 is SNHLY, CDR2 FYNNEI. CDR3 length: 16 residues. The CDR3 region is CASSGFSDSFVYGYTF. The DNA for the CDR3 is TGTGCCAGTAGTGGCTTCTCGGACAGCTTCGTCTATGGCTACACCTTC.

This clone was found a few times. The chain employs TRBV6-1 and TRBJ2-5; D is unresolved. The DNA end lines up better with TRBJ2-7; the J call may be wrong. This CDR3 comprises 13 residues. Germline V gene sequence: CDR1 MNHNS, CDR2 SASEGT. CDR3 region: CASSNRDIYEQYF. The CDR3 bases are TGTGCCAGCAGCAACAGAGACATCTACGAGCAGTACTTC.

The chain has TRBV5-6 and TRBJ2-3; a weak D match, TRBD2 (5 bases). The CDR3 sequence is 14 residues long. With 1 base removed from V and 4 bases from J, the gap between germline ends came to 10 bases. Germline V gene sequence: CDR1 SGHDT, CDR2 YYEEEE. CDR3 protein: CASSLPSEADTQYF. The CDR3 nucleotides are TGTGCCAGCAGCTTGCCTTCGGAGGCAGATACGCAGTATTTT. The whole variable domain, filled in from reference TRBV5-6 and TRBJ2-3, reads DAGVTQSPTHLIKTRGQQVTLRCSPKSGHDTVSWYQQALGQGPQFIFQYYEEEERQRGNFPDRFSGHQFPNYSSELNVNALLLGDSALYLCASSLPSEADTQYFGPGTRLTVL.

V usage is TRBV28 and J usage is TRBJ2-7, with a weak D call TRBD1 (6 bases). The CDR3 extends over 14 amino acids. Germline V gene data show CDR1 as MDHEN and CDR2 as SYDVKM. V lost 8 bases to trimming and J lost 4 bases, with 18 bases between them. Written as DNA, the CDR3 is TGTGCCAGCTCGCCGAGGGGGAGAACGTACGAGCAGTACTTC. It codes for CASSPRGRTYEQYF.

A few counts support this clone. V gene TRBV5-6 combines with J gene TRBJ1-2, with D possibly TRBD1 on 5 matching bases. Trimming took off 4 bases at V and 3 bases at J, with 16 bases between the two ends. The V gene's germline CDR1 is SGHDT and CDR2 YYEEEE. The CDR3 spans 15 residues. The CDR3, as DNA: TGTGCCAGCAGCCCGTCGGGGGGATGGGACTATGGCTACACCTTC. Encoded protein: CASSPSGGWDYGYTF.

A single count supports this clone. The chain uses TRBV5-1 and TRBJ1-1; the match to TRBD1 covers 9 bases. The CDR3 sequence is 17 residues long. CDR1 is SGHRS and CDR2 is YFSETQ in the germline V gene. The J segment lost 0 bases and the V segment lost 4 bases, leaving 10 bases of the junction unmatched. Written as DNA, the CDR3 is TGCGCCAGCAGCCGTACAGGGGGCTCTTCCATGAACACTGAAGCTTTCTTT. Protein: CASSRTGGSSMNTEAFF.

CDR3 region: CASSRGQGPEAFF. CDR3 bases: TGTGCCAGTAGTAGGGGACAGGGCCCTGAAGCTTTCTTT. The V and J genes are TRBV19 and TRBJ1-1, with 9 positions matching TRBD1. CDR1 LNHDA and CDR2 SQIVND come from the germline V gene (reference sequence). V lost 4 bases and J lost 6; bases outside the gene matches: 3. The CDR3 loop spans 13 amino acids.

Only a few counts were recorded for this clone. The DNA of the CDR3 is TGCGCCACCGACAGCAACGGGGAGCTGTTTTTT. Translating it yields CATDSNGELFF. This chain joins TRBV10-2 and TRBJ2-2, with TRBD1 as a possible D gene (5 bases). V dropped 10 bases and J dropped 7 bases, with 10 bases sitting between them. The CDR3 totals 11 residues. Per germline, CDR1 WSHSY and CDR2 SAAADI.

The CDR3 reads CATSRTSRNTGELFF. The CDR3 coding sequence is TGTGCCACCAGCCGGACTAGCAGGAACACCGGGGAGCTGTTTTTT. The V gene is TRBV15, the J gene TRBJ2-2; TRBD2 matches 8 bases. V dropped 5 bases and J dropped 1; count of bases not matched to a gene: 3. CDR3 size: 15 residues. Germline V gene data show CDR1 as LNHNV and CDR2 as YYDKDF (reference sequence).

The chain uses TRBV13 and TRBJ1-1, with TRBD1 identical over 7 bases. Looked up from germline, CDR1 is PRHDT and CDR2 is FYEKMQ (reference sequence). V shed 8 bases and J 4 bases; nucleotides not matched to a gene: 7. The CDR3 totals 13 residues. In DNA form, the CDR3 reads TGTGCCAGCGCGACAGGGCCCCTCACTGAAGCTTTCTTT. Its protein is CASATGPLTEAFF.

V is TRBV15 and J is TRBJ1-4; 8 bases fit TRBD1. The germline V gene encodes CDR1 LNHNV and CDR2 YYDKDF (reference sequence). This CDR3 region has 14 residues. With V trimmed by 5 bases and J by 6 bases, 5 bases remained unmatched. In nucleotides, the CDR3 is TGTGCCACCAGCTTCGGGACAGGCGATGAAAAACTGTTTTTT. The encoded protein is CATSFGTGDEKLFF.

V and J are TRBV6-5 and TRBJ1-4; D uncertain. The V gene's germline CDR1 is MNHEY and CDR2 SVGAGI. The V and J ends lost 5 bases and 5 bases respectively, with 15 bases between them. The CDR3 loop spans 15 amino acids. CDR3 sequence: CASSAEGRPNEKLFF. CDR3 sequence (DNA): TGTGCCAGCAGTGCGGAGGGAAGACCGAATGAAAAACTGTTTTTT.

The genes are TRBV7-9 and TRBJ1-1; tentative D call: TRBD1 (5 bases). The CDR3 length is 12 residues. Trimming took off 3 bases at V and 5 bases at J, with 7 bases between the two ends. Germline V gives CDR1 SEHNR, CDR2 FQNEAQ (reference sequence). The CDR3 DNA follows: TGTGCCAGCAGCTTCGACAGTACTGAAGCTTTCTTT. As protein: CASSFDSTEAFF.

The V call is TRBV6-4, the J call TRBJ1-1; D ambiguous. Germline V gene data show CDR1 as MRHNA and CDR2 as SNTAGT. This CDR3 region has 13 residues. The ends were cut back, 4 bases at V and 1 base at J, with 7 bases in the middle. The CDR3 bases are TGTGCCAGCAGTGGGGCAGAGAACACTGAAGCTTTCTTT. It translates to CASSGAENTEAFF.

The V gene is TRBV10-3, the J gene TRBJ1-1; tentative D call: TRBD1 (5 bases). Looked up from germline, CDR1 is ENHRY and CDR2 is SYGVKD. The CDR3 is 13 residues long. V was trimmed by 6 bases and J by 4 bases, leaving 12 bases between them. CDR3 sequence (DNA): TGTGCCATCAGCGAGAGGGGTGCCACTGAAGCTTTCTTT. As protein: CAISERGATEAFF.

The chain employs TRBV19 and TRBJ2-3; 13 bases match TRBD2. Germline CDR1 LNHDA, CDR2 SQIVND (reference sequence). V was pared by 2 bases and J by 6 bases, with 8 bases of the junction left unmatched. This CDR3 contains 17 residues. Written as DNA, the CDR3 is TGTGCCAGTAGTATAACTAGCGGGGGGGCAGAGTCCGATACGCAGTATTTT. Translation: CASSITSGGAESDTQYF. Supplemented by reference TRBV19 and TRBJ2-3, the full variable domain reads DGGITQSPKYLFRKEGQNVTLSCEQNLNHDAMYWYRQDPGQGLRLIYYSQIVNDFQKGDIAEGYSVSREKKESFPLTVTSAQKNPTAFYLCASSITSGGAESDTQYFGPGTRLTVL.